This TCR beta chain originates from a study of chemoradiotherapy in HPV16-positive cancers. Study information: Functional T-cell assays on a couple of HPV16-positive patients' cells defined candidate HPV-specific clones and common TCR motifs.

In germline, CDR1 is MNHEY, CDR2 SVGAGI. Trimming cost V 2 bases and J 6 bases, with 11 bases left between them. CDR3 size: 15 residues. A note on this clone: The antigen is undetermined.

Broader study findings: During treatment, candidate HPV-specific clones and E7-related motifs expanded in tumor. Better recurrence-free survival went with HPV-responsive T-cell expansion in HPV16-positive patients.

Over chemoradiotherapy, repertoires were sampled more than once. Assay used: immunoSEQ multiplex PCR; TCRdb lists only in-frame clones, some missing. The sample shows about 6,400 clones, about 85% of them seen only once. The material was tumor tissue, obtained from a patient who underwent chemoradiotherapy. The J gene is TRBJ1-6, the V gene TRBV6-5; D not resolved. The receptor was isolated from a human donor with HPV-associated anogenital cancer. CDR3 bases: TGTGCCAGCAGTTACCGCCCCTCAGTTAATTCACCCCTCCACTTT. Its translation is CASSYRPSVNSPLHF.